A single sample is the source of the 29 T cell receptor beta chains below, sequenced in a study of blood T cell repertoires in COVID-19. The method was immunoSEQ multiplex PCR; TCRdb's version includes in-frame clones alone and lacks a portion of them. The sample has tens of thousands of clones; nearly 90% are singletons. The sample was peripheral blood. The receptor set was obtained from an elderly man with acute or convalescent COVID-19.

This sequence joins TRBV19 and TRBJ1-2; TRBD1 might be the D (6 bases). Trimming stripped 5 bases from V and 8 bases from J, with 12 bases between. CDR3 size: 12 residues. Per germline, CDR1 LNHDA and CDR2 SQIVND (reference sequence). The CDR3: CASSQDSYGYTF. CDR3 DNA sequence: TGTGCCAGTAGTCAGGACAGTTACGGCTACACCTTC.

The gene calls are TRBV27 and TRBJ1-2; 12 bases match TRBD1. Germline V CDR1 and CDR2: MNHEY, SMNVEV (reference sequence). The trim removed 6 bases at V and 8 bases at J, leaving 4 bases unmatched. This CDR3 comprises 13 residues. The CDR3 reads CASRGTGGRGYTF. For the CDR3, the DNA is TGTGCCAGCAGGGGGACAGGGGGCAGGGGCTACACCTTC.

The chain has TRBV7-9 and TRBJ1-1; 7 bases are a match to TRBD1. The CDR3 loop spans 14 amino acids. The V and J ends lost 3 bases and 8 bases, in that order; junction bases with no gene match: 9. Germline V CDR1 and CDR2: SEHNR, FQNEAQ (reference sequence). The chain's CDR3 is CASSFGEGATEAFF. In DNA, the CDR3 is TGTGCCAGCAGCTTCGGCGAGGGGGCAACGGAAGCTTTCTTT.

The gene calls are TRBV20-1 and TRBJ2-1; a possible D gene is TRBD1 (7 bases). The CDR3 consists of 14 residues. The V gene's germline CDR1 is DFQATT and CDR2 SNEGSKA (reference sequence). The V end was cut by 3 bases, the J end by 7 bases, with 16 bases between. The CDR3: CSASAGTASNEQFF. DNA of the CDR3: TGCAGTGCTAGTGCGGGGACAGCCTCTAATGAGCAGTTCTTC.

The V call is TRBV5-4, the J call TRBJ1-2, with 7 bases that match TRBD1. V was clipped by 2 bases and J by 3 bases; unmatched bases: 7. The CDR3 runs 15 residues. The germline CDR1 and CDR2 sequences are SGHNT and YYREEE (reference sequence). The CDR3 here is CASSFPGGLDYGYTF. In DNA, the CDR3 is TGTGCCAGCAGCTTTCCAGGGGGATTGGACTATGGCTACACCTTC.

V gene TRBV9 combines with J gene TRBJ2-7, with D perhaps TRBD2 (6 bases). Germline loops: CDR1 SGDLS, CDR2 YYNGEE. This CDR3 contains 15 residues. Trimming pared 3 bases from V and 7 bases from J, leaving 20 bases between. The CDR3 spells CASSAAGSGVREQYF. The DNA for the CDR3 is TGTGCCAGCAGCGCGGCGGGGTCTGGGGTGAGGGAGCAGTACTTC.

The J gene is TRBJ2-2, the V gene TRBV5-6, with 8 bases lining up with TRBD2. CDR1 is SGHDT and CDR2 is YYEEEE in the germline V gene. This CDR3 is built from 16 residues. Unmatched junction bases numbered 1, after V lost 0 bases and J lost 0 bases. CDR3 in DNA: TGTGCCAGCAGCTTGGTAGCGGGGCCGAACACCGGGGAGCTGTTTTTT. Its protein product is CASSLVAGPNTGELFF.

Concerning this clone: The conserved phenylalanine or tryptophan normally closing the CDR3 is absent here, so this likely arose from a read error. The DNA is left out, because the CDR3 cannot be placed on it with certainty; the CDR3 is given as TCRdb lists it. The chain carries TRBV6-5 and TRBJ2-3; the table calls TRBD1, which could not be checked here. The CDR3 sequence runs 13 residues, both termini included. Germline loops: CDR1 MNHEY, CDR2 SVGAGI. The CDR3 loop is CASSFDGAGAHIY.

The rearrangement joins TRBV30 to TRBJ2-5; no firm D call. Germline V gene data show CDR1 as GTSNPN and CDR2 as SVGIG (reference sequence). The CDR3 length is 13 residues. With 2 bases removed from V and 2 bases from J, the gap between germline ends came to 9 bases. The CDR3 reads CAWSLGFQETQYF. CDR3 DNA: TGTGCCTGGAGTTTGGGCTTTCAAGAGACCCAGTACTTC.

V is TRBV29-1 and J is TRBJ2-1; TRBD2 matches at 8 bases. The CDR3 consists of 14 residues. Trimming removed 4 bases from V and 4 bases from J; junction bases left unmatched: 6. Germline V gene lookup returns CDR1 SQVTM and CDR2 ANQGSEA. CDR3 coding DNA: TGCAGCGTTGGTGGTAGCGGGACATACAATGAGCAGTTCTTC. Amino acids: CSVGGSGTYNEQFF.

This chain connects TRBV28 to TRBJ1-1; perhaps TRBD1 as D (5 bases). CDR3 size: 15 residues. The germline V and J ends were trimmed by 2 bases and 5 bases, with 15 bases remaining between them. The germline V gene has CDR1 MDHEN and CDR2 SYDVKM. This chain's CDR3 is CASSLVGASRTEAFF. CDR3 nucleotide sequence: TGTGCCAGCAGTTTAGTTGGGGCCTCGAGGACTGAAGCTTTCTTT. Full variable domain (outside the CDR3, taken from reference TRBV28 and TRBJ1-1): DVKVTQSSRYLVKRTGEKVFLECVQDMDHENMFWYRQDPGLGLRLIYFSYDVKMKEKGDIPEGYSVSREKKERFSLILESASTNQTSMYLCASSLVGASRTEAFFGQGTRLTVV.

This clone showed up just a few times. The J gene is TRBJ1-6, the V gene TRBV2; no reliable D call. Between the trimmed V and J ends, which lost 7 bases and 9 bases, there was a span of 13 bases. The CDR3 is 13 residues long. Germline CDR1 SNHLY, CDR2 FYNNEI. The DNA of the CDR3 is TGTGCCAGCACCGATGCGGGCGTTTCACCCCTCCACTTT. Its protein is CASTDAGVSPLHF.

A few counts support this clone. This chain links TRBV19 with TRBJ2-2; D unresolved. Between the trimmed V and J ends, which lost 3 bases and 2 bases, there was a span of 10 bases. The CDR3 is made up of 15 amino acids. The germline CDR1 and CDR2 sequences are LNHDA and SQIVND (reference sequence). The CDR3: CASSMRARNTGELFF. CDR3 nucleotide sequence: TGTGCCAGTAGTATGCGTGCGCGAAACACCGGGGAGCTGTTTTTT.

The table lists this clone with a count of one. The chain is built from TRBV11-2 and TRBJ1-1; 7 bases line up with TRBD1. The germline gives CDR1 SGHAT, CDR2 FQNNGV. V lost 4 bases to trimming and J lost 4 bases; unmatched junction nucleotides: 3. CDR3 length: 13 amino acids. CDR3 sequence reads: CASSSGTVTEAFF. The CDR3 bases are TGTGCCAGCAGCTCCGGGACAGTCACTGAAGCTTTCTTT.

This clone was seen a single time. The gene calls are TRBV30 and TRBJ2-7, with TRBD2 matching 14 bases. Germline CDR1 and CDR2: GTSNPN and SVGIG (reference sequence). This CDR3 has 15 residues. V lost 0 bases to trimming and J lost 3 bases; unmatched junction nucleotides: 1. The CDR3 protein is CAWSVGTSGSYEQYF. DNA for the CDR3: TGTGCCTGGAGTGTAGGGACTAGCGGGAGCTACGAGCAGTACTTC.

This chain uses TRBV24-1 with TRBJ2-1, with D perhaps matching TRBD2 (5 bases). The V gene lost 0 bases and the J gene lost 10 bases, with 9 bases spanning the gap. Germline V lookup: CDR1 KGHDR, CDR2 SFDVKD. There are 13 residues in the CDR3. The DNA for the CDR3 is TGTGCCACCAGTGATTTGGGTAGGAGGGAGCAGTTCTTC. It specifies CATSDLGRREQFF.

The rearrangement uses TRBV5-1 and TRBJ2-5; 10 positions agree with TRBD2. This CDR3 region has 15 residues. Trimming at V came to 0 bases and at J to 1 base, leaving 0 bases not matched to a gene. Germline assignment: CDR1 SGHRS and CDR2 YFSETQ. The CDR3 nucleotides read TGCGCCAGCAGCTTGGGACTAGCGGGCCAAGAGACCCAGTACTTC. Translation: CASSLGLAGQETQYF.

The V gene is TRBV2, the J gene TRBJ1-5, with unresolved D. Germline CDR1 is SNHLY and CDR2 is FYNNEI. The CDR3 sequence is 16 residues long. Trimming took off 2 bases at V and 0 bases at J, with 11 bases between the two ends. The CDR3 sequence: CASSEPGVTSNQPQHF. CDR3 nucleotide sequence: TGTGCCAGCAGTGAACCGGGAGTTACTAGCAATCAGCCCCAGCATTTT.

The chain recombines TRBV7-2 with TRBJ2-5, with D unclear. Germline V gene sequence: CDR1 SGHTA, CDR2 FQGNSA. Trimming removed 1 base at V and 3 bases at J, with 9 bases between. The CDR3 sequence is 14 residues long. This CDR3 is CASSLDRRKETQYF. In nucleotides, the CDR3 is TGTGCCAGCAGCTTAGATAGGCGGAAAGAGACCCAGTACTTC.

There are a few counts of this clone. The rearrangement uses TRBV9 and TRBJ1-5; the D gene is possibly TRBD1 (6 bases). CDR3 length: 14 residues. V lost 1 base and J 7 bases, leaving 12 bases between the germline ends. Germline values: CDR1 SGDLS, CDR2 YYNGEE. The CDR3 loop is CASSVTGGGQPQHF. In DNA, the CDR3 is TGTGCCAGCAGCGTAACGGGGGGCGGGCAGCCCCAGCATTTT.

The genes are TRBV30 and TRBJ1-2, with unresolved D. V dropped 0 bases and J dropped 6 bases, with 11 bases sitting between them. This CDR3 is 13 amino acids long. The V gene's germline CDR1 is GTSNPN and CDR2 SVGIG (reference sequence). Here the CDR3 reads CAWSVQVEDGYTF. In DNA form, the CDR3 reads TGTGCCTGGAGTGTGCAGGTGGAAGATGGCTACACCTTC.

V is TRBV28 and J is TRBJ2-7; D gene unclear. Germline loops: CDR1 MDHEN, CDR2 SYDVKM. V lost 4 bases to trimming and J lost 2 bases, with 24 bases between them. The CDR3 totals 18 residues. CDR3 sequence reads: CASSSLSRPGSSPYEQYF. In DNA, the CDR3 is TGTGCCAGCAGTTCGCTTTCCAGACCGGGTAGTAGCCCCTACGAGCAGTACTTC.

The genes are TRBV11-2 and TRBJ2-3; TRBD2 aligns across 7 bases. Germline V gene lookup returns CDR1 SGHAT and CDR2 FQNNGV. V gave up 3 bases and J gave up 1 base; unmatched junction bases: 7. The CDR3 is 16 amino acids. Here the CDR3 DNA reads TGTGCCAGCAGCTTCTCGAGCGGGGCTGGCACAGATACGCAGTATTTT. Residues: CASSFSSGAGTDTQYF. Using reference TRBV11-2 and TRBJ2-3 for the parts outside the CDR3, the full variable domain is EAGVAQSPRYKIIEKRQSVAFWCNPISGHATLYWYQQILGQGPKLLIQFQNNGVVDDSQLPKDRFSAERLKGVDSTLKIQPAKLEDSAVYLCASSFSSGAGTDTQYFGPGTRLTVL.

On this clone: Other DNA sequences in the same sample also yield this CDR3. The CDR3 loop reads CASSLGQRETQYF. The CDR3 DNA reads TGTGCCAGCAGCCTGGGACAGAGAGAGACCCAGTACTTC. This chain joins TRBV5-6 and TRBJ2-5, with 7 bases aligning to TRBD1. The CDR3 sequence is 13 residues long. Trimming removed 4 bases from V and 4 bases from J; junction bases left unmatched: 4. Per germline, CDR1 SGHDT and CDR2 YYEEEE.

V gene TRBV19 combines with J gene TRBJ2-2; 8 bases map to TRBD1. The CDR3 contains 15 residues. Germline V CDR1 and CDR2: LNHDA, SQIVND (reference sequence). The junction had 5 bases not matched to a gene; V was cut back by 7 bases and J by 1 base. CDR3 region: CASTPGTGNTGELFF. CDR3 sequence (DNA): TGTGCCAGTACCCCCGGGACAGGGAACACCGGGGAGCTGTTTTTT.

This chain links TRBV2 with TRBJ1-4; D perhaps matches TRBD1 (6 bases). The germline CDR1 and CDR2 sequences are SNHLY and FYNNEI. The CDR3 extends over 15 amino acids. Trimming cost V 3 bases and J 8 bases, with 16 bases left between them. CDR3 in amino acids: CASSDQGVGTEKLFF. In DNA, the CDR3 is TGTGCCAGCAGTGATCAGGGAGTTGGGACAGAAAAACTGTTTTTT. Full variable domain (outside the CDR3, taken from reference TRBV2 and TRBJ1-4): EPEVTQTPSHQVTQMGQEVILRCVPISNHLYFYWYRQILGQKVEFLVSFYNNEISEKSEIFDDQFSVERPDGSNFTLKIRSTKLEDSAMYFCASSDQGVGTEKLFFGSGTQLSVL.

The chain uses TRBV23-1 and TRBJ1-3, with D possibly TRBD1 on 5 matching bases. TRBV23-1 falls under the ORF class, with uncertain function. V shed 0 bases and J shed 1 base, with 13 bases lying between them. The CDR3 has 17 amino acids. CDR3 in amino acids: CASSQSAGYESGNTIYF. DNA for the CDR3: TGCGCCAGCAGTCAATCCGCAGGGTATGAATCTGGAAACACCATATATTTT.

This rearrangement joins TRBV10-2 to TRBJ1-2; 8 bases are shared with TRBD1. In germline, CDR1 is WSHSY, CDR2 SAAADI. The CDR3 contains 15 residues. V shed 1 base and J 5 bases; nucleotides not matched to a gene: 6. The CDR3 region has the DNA TGCGCCAGCAGTGAGTTCGGAGACAGGGGTTATGGCTACACCTTC. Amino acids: CASSEFGDRGYGYTF.

The CDR3 DNA reads TGCGCCAGCAGCTCTCGCGGGACAGTCAGTTCACCCCTCCACTTT. Its translation is CASSSRGTVSSPLHF. The chain links TRBV5-1 to TRBJ1-6; 7 bases line up with TRBD1. V lost 3 bases and J lost 9; bases outside the gene matches: 9. The CDR3 contains 15 residues. Germline CDR1 reads SGHRS; CDR2 reads YFSETQ.